A single sample gave rise to the 28 T cell receptor beta chains below, sequenced in a study of blood T cell repertoires in COVID-19. Clones were read by immunoSEQ multiplex PCR, and TCRdb kept only the in-frame ones, dropping some. The data show a few hundred thousand clones, 90% to 95% seen once. Source material: PBMCs or T cells enriched from blood (not recorded which). These TCRs come from a woman aged 40 to 50 who had been exposed to COVID-19.

There are many counts of this clone. This chain links TRBV6-4 with TRBJ2-3, with 10 bases that match TRBD1. Germline CDR1 reads MRHNA; CDR2 reads SNTAGT. The CDR3 is made up of 15 amino acids. V lost 3 bases and J lost 4; bases outside the gene matches: 4. The CDR3 coding sequence is TGTGCCAGCAGTGAAGTGACAGGGGGCGCAGATACGCAGTATTTT. Its translation is CASSEVTGGADTQYF.

The table lists this clone with a count of one. J is TRBJ2-7 and V is TRBV5-4, with 12 bases matching TRBD1. The CDR3 spans 15 residues. J gave up 6 bases and V 0 bases, and 4 bases lay outside the gene matches. Germline CDR1 and CDR2: SGHNT and YYREEE (reference sequence). DNA for the CDR3: TGTGCCAGCAGCTTGGCCGGGACAGGGGGCGCCGAGCAGTACTTC. This gives the protein CASSLAGTGGAEQYF. The entire variable domain, with the rest obtained from reference TRBV5-4 and TRBJ2-7, is as follows: ETGVTQSPTHLIKTRGQQVTLRCSSQSGHNTVSWYQQALGQGPQFIFQYYREEENGRGNFPPRFSGLQFPNYSSELNVNALELDDSALYLCASSLAGTGGAEQYFGPGTRLTVT.

CDR3 residues: CASGLGGSTGELFF. In DNA, the CDR3 is TGTGCTAGTGGTTTAGGCGGGAGCACCGGGGAGCTGTTTTTT. This chain connects TRBV12-5 to TRBJ2-2; 7 nucleotides line up with TRBD2. The V and J ends lost 3 bases and 4 bases, in that order; junction bases with no gene match: 2. There are 14 residues in the CDR3. From germline, CDR1 is LGHNT and CDR2 FRNRAP.

The chain uses TRBV7-8 and TRBJ1-1, with D unresolved. The V gene's germline CDR1 is SGHVS and CDR2 FQNEAQ. The V and J ends lost 5 bases and 6 bases respectively, with 7 bases between them. The CDR3 covers 11 residues. CDR3 amino acids: CASSPGPEAFF. CDR3 coding DNA: TGTGCCAGCAGCCCTGGGCCTGAAGCTTTCTTT.

The chain has TRBV12-3 or TRBV12-4 and TRBJ1-1; D perhaps matches TRBD1 (5 bases). Trimming took 5 bases from V and 10 from J, leaving 14 bases between them. This CDR3 has 12 amino acids. The CDR3 DNA follows: TGTGCCAGCAGTGCGGGGCAGGTGGGAGCTTTCTTT. This encodes CASSAGQVGAFF.

This chain connects TRBV7-9 to TRBJ1-2; 8 nucleotides agree with TRBD1. The V segment lost 5 bases and the J segment 3 bases; nucleotides outside the gene matches: 11. CDR3 length equals 16 residues. Germline V lookup: CDR1 SEHNR, CDR2 FQNEAQ (reference sequence). CDR3 loop: CASSTTPGTGDYGYTF. The DNA for the CDR3 is TGTGCCAGCAGCACCACACCCGGGACAGGTGACTATGGCTACACCTTC.

The chain combines TRBV2 with TRBJ2-2, with 8 positions matching TRBD1. Germline assignment: CDR1 SNHLY and CDR2 FYNNEI. CDR3 length: 16 amino acids. Trimming took 6 bases from V and 4 from J; bases not matched to a gene: 10. In nucleotides, the CDR3 is TGTGCCAGCAGCTACGACAGGGGTCGTGGCACCGGGGAGCTGTTTTTT. It is translated as CASSYDRGRGTGELFF. The whole variable domain, filled in from reference TRBV2 and TRBJ2-2, reads EPEVTQTPSHQVTQMGQEVILRCVPISNHLYFYWYRQILGQKVEFLVSFYNNEISEKSEIFDDQFSVERPDGSNFTLKIRSTKLEDSAMYFCASSYDRGRGTGELFFGEGSRLTVL.

The chain carries TRBV11-3 and TRBJ1-1; possible D gene TRBD1, 6 bases. The CDR3 is 14 amino acids. V lost 2 bases, J lost 5 bases, and 12 bases lay in between. Germline CDR1 and CDR2: SGHNT and YENEEA. CDR3 protein: CASSLSPGETEAFF. The DNA of the CDR3 is TGTGCCAGCAGCTTAAGCCCAGGGGAAACTGAAGCTTTCTTT.

V gene TRBV7-8 combines with J gene TRBJ1-5, with 7 bases identical to TRBD1. The length of the CDR3 is 15 residues. Trimming at V came to 6 bases and at J to 9 bases, leaving 14 bases not matched to a gene. CDR1 and CDR2 from the germline V gene are SGHVS and FQNEAQ. CDR3 sequence: CASSVDREPMRPQHF. CDR3 DNA: TGTGCCAGCAGTGTCGACAGGGAACCTATGCGGCCCCAGCATTTT.

The chain recombines TRBV6-5 with TRBJ1-2; D not resolved. The CDR3 is 13 amino acids. Deletions cut 7 bases from V and 2 bases from J, with 11 bases between. The germline V gene has CDR1 MNHEY and CDR2 SVGAGI. The DNA for the CDR3 is TGTGCCAGCATTGGAGAAGACAACTATGGCTACACCTTC. Its translation: CASIGEDNYGYTF.

The chain recombines TRBV4-1 with TRBJ1-3; possible D gene TRBD1, 5 bases. Trimming shortened V by 0 bases and J by 1 base, and 7 bases separated the two germline ends. CDR1 and CDR2 from the germline V gene are MGHRA and YSYEKL. This CDR3 is 15 amino acids long. CDR3 nucleotides: TGCGCCAGCAGCCAAGAGGGGCGTTCTGGAAACACCATATATTTT. It yields the protein CASSQEGRSGNTIYF.

This clone was recorded only once. CDR3 coding DNA: TGTGCCAGCAGCTTGGATAGGAACACTGAAGCTTTCTTT. Translation gives CASSLDRNTEAFF. The chain links TRBV5-4 to TRBJ1-1; no definite D call. Germline loops: CDR1 SGHNT, CDR2 YYREEE (reference sequence). V was clipped by 0 bases and J by 1 base, with 4 bases between them. The CDR3 sequence is 13 residues long.

The chain has TRBV7-6 and TRBJ1-2; 8 bases fit TRBD1. The germline gives CDR1 SGHVS, CDR2 FNYEAQ. The CDR3 spans 14 residues. J was trimmed by 6 bases and V by 5 bases; bases with no gene match: 8. The CDR3 DNA reads TGTGCCAGCAGCCTCTCTTGGACAGGGAATGGCTACACCTTC. Its translation is CASSLSWTGNGYTF.

The chain is built from TRBV2 and TRBJ2-1, with D unclear. The CDR3 spans 13 residues. Trimming pared 7 bases from V and 3 bases from J, leaving 10 bases between. Germline CDR1 and CDR2: SNHLY and FYNNEI. CDR3 bases: TGTGCCAGCACTGACGGTGACTACAATGAGCAGTTCTTC. As protein: CASTDGDYNEQFF.

The rearrangement links TRBV7-2 to TRBJ1-3; D is possibly TRBD1 (5 bases). This CDR3 has 17 residues. Trimming left V 1 base short and J 0 bases short, with 13 bases between. Per the germline V gene, CDR1 is SGHTA and CDR2 is FQGNSA. The DNA for the CDR3 is TGTGCCAGCAGCTTAGGCGTCGTCGGGGGCTCTGGAAACACCATATATTTT. Translated, it gives CASSLGVVGGSGNTIYF.

The rearrangement joins TRBV5-8 to TRBJ1-4; tentative D call: TRBD1 (5 bases). This CDR3 has 15 amino acids. CDR1 and CDR2 (germline): SGHTS, YDEGEE. V was clipped by 4 bases and J by 3 bases, with 13 bases between them. CDR3 coding DNA: TGTGCCAGCAGCCCTCGGGGACTAGCTAATGAAAAACTGTTTTTT. It yields the protein CASSPRGLANEKLFF.

The rearrangement joins TRBV2 to TRBJ2-3, with 7 bases matching TRBD2. This CDR3 contains 16 residues. Germline-derived CDR1 and CDR2 are SNHLY and FYNNEI. Trimming cost V 1 base and J 0 bases; bases outside gene matches: 4. As DNA, the CDR3 is TGTGCCAGCAGTGAAGGGCGAGCGGGGAGCACAGATACGCAGTATTTT. It is translated as CASSEGRAGSTDTQYF.

This clone occurred once. The chain joins TRBV2 to TRBJ1-5; 7 bases are shared with TRBD1. Germline loops: CDR1 SNHLY, CDR2 FYNNEI. Trimming cost V 7 bases and J 5 bases; bases outside gene matches: 8. CDR3 size: 14 residues. This CDR3 reads CASKAGGKDQPQHF. The CDR3 nucleotides read TGTGCCAGCAAGGCAGGGGGTAAGGATCAGCCCCAGCATTTT.

The chain employs TRBV10-1 and TRBJ2-1; D unresolved. The V gene lost 1 base and the J gene lost 9 bases, with 13 bases spanning the gap. CDR1 is WNHNN, CDR2 SYGVQD, per germline (reference sequence). There are 14 residues in the CDR3. The CDR3 here is CASSEYSQETEQFF. CDR3 bases: TGCGCCAGCAGTGAGTACAGCCAAGAGACTGAGCAGTTCTTC.

This rearrangement joins TRBV3-1 (or the pseudogene TRBV3-2) to TRBJ2-5; D may be TRBD1 (7 bases). The CDR3 is 16 amino acids. CDR1 and CDR2 from the germline V gene are LGHDT and YNNKEL (reference sequence). Trimming took 4 bases from V and 1 from J, leaving 16 bases between them. The CDR3 sequence: CASSRRGTAFQETQYF. For the CDR3, the DNA is TGTGCCAGCAGCCGGAGGGGGACAGCGTTCCAAGAGACCCAGTACTTC.

The chain links TRBV6-1 to TRBJ1-3, with TRBD1 identical over 7 bases. Germline V gene lookup returns CDR1 MNHNS and CDR2 SASEGT. There are 15 residues in the CDR3. The junction had 2 bases not matched to a gene; V was cut back by 3 bases and J by 0 bases. The CDR3 is CASSDRQGSGNTIYF. The CDR3 bases are TGTGCCAGCAGTGACCGACAGGGCTCTGGAAACACCATATATTTT.

This rearrangement joins TRBV4-3 to TRBJ2-2; TRBD2 matches 11 bases. V was clipped by 4 bases and J by 2 bases; unmatched bases: 3. Germline CDR1 is LGHNA and CDR2 is YSLEER. The CDR3 runs 16 residues. The CDR3 loop reads CASSPGTSGNTGELFF. CDR3 DNA sequence: TGCGCCAGCAGCCCCGGGACTAGCGGTAACACCGGGGAGCTGTTTTTT.

The rearrangement uses TRBV5-1 and TRBJ1-1; D gene ambiguous. Trimming cost V 0 bases and J 4 bases, with 13 bases left between them. This CDR3 has 15 residues. Germline loops: CDR1 SGHRS, CDR2 YFSETQ. In nucleotides, the CDR3 is TGCGCCAGCAGCTTGGACAGAGGGAAGGGCACTGAAGCTTTCTTT. It translates to CASSLDRGKGTEAFF.

The chain uses TRBV5-4 and TRBJ1-2; D ambiguous. The V and J ends lost 0 bases and 1 base respectively, with 10 bases between them. Germline V gene sequence: CDR1 SGHNT, CDR2 YYREEE (reference sequence). The CDR3 length is 15 residues. In DNA form, the CDR3 reads TGTGCCAGCAGCTTGGGTGACACCTATAACTATGGCTACACCTTC. The encoded protein is CASSLGDTYNYGYTF.

The chain has TRBV29-1 and TRBJ2-7, with 7 bases that match TRBD2. The CDR3 runs 15 residues. Germline CDR1 and CDR2: SQVTM and ANQGSEA. V trimming: 4 bases; J trimming: 0 bases; junction bases outside the gene matches: 9. This CDR3 reads CSVGYLGGSSYEQYF. The CDR3 nucleotides are TGCAGCGTTGGGTATCTCGGGGGGAGCTCCTACGAGCAGTACTTC.

The chain is built from TRBV19 and TRBJ1-1; maybe TRBD1 (5 bases). CDR1 and CDR2 from the germline V gene are LNHDA and SQIVND (reference sequence). This CDR3 spans 15 amino acids. Deletions cut 6 bases from V and 3 bases from J, with 17 bases between. CDR3 in DNA: TGTGCCAGTAGCCGAGGTCGGGGGATTTACACTGAAGCTTTCTTT. Translating it yields CASSRGRGIYTEAFF.

CDR3 sequence reads: CASKRTGGYYGYTF. The DNA of the CDR3 is TGCGCCAGCAAACGGACAGGGGGCTACTATGGCTACACCTTC. The V call is TRBV10-1, the J call TRBJ1-2; 11 bases agree with TRBD1. The CDR3 has 14 amino acids. Germline V CDR1 and CDR2: WNHNN, SYGVQD (reference sequence). Losses at the gene ends were 7 bases for V and 3 bases for J; bases not matched to a gene: 4.

The V gene is TRBV7-9, the J gene TRBJ1-4, with D unclear. CDR3 length equals 15 residues. V was trimmed by 2 bases and J by 8 bases, leaving 15 bases between them. The germline V gene encodes CDR1 SEHNR and CDR2 FQNEAQ (reference sequence). CDR3 bases: TGTGCCAGCAGCTTAACGCCGGGGTTGGCGGAAAAACTGTTTTTT. Protein product: CASSLTPGLAEKLFF. The variable domain in full, completed from reference TRBV7-9 and TRBJ1-4, reads DTGVSQNPRHKITKRGQNVTFRCDPISEHNRLYWYRQTLGQGPEFLTYFQNEAQLEKSRLLSDRFSAERPKGSFSTLEIQRTEQGDSAMYLCASSLTPGLAEKLFFGSGTQLSVL.